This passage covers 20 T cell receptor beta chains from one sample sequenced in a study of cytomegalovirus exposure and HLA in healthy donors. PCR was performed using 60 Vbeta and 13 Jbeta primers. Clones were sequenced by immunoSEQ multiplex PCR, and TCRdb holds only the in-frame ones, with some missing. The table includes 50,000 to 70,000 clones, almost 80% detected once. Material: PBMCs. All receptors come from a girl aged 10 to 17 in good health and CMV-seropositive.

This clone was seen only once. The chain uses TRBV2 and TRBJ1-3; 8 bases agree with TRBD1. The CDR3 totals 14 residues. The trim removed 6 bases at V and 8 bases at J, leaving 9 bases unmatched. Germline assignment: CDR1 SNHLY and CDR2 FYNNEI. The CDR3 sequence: CASREWTGLHTIYF. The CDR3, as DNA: TGTGCCAGCAGGGAATGGACAGGGCTACACACCATATATTTT.

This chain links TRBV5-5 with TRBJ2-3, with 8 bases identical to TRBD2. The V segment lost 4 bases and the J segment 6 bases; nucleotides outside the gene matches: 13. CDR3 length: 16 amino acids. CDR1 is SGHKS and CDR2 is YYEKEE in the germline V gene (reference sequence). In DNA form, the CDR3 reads TGTGCCAGCAGCCTCGGGACTAGGGGTGGTTCCGATACGCAGTATTTT. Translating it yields CASSLGTRGGSDTQYF. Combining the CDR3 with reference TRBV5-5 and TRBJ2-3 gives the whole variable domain DAGVTQSPTHLIKTRGQQVTLRCSPISGHKSVSWYQQVLGQGPQFIFQYYEKEERGRGNFPDRFSARQFPNYSSELNVNALLLGDSALYLCASSLGTRGGSDTQYFGPGTRLTVL.

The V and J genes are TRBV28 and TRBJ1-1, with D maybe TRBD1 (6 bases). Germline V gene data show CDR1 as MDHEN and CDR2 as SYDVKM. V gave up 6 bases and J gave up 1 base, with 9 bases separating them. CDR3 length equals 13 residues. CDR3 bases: TGTGCCAGCAGAAAACAGGGGAACACTGAAGCTTTCTTT. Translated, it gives CASRKQGNTEAFF.

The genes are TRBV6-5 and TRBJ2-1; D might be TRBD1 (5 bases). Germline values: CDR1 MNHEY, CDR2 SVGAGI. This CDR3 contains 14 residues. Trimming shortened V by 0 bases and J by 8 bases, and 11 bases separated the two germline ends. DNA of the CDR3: TGTGCCAGCAGTTACTCGGGGCTCCAAGATGAGCAGTTCTTC. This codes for CASSYSGLQDEQFF.

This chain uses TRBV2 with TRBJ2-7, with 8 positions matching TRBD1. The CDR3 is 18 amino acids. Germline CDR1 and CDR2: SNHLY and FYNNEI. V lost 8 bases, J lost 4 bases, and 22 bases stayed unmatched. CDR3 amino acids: CASRSVAGSGQELYEQYF. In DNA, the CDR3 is TGTGCCAGCCGGTCAGTCGCGGGGTCGGGACAGGAGCTTTACGAGCAGTACTTC.

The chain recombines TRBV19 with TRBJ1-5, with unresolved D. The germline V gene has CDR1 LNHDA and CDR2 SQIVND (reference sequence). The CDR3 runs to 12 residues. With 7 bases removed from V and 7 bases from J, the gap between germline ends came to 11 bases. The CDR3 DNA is TGTGCCAGTACATCAGGCCAACAGCCCCAGCATTTT. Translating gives CASTSGQQPQHF.

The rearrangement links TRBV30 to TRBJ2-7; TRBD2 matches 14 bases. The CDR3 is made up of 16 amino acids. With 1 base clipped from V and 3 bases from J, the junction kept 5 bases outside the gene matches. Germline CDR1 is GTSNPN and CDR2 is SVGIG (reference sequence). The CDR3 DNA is TGTGCCTGGAGTGGGATGGGGACTAGCGGGAGCTACGAGCAGTACTTC. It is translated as CAWSGMGTSGSYEQYF.

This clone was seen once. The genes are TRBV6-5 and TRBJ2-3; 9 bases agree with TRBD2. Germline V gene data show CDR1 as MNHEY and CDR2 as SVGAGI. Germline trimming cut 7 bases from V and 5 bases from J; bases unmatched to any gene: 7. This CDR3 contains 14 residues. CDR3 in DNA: TGTGCCAGCAAGGCTAGCGGGGTCCAAGATACGCAGTATTTT. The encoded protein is CASKASGVQDTQYF.

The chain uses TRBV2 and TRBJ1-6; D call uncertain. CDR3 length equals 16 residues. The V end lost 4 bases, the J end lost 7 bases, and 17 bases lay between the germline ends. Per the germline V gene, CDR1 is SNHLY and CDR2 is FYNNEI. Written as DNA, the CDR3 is TGTGCCAGCAGTGGGAATGCGCAGGCGCACAATTCACCCCTCCACTTT. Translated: CASSGNAQAHNSPLHF.

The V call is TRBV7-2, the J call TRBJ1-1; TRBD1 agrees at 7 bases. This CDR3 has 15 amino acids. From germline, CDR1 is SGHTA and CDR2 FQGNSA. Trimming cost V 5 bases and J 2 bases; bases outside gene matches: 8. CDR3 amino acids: CASSPSAGGNTEAFF. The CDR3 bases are TGTGCCAGCAGCCCTAGCGCAGGGGGTAACACTGAAGCTTTCTTT. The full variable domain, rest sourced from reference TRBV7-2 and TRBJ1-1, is GAGVSQSPSNKVTEKGKDVELRCDPISGHTALYWYRQSLGQGLEFLIYFQGNSAPDKSGLPSDRFSAERTGGSVSTLTIQRTQQEDSAVYLCASSPSAGGNTEAFFGQGTRLTVV.

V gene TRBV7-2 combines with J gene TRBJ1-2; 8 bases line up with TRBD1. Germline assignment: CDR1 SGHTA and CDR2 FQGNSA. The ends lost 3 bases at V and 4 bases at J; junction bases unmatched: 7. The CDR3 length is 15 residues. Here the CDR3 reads CASSFSRGPLYGYTF. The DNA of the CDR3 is TGTGCCAGCAGCTTCTCCAGGGGGCCTCTCTATGGCTACACCTTC.

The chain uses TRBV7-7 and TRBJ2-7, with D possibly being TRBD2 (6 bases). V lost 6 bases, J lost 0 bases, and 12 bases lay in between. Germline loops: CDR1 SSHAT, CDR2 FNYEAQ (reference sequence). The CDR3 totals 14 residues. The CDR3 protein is CASSLRESSYEQYF. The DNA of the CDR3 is TGTGCCAGCAGTCTTCGGGAGAGCTCCTACGAGCAGTACTTC.

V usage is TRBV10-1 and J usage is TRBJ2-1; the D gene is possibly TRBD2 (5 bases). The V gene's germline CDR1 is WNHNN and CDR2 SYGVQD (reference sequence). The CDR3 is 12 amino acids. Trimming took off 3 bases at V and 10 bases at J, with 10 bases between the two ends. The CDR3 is CASSDAGGEQFF. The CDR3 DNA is TGCGCCAGCAGTGACGCGGGCGGGGAGCAGTTCTTC.

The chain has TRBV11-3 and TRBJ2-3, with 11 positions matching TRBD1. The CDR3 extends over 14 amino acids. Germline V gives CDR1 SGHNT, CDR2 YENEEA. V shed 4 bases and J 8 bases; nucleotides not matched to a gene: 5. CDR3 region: CASSWDRGAGTQYF. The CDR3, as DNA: TGTGCCAGCAGCTGGGACAGGGGGGCAGGTACGCAGTATTTT.

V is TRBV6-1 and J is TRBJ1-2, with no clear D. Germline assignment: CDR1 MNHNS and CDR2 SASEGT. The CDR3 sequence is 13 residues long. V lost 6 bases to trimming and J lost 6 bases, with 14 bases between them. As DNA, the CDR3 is TGTGCCAGCAGCGGAGTATCCTTGAATGGCTACACCTTC. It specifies CASSGVSLNGYTF.

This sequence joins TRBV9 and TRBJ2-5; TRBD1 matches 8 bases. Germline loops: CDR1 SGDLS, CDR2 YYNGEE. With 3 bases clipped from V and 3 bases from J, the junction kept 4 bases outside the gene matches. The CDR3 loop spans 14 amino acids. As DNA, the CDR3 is TGTGCCAGCAGCGGACAGGGGAAGGAAGAGACCCAGTACTTC. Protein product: CASSGQGKEETQYF.

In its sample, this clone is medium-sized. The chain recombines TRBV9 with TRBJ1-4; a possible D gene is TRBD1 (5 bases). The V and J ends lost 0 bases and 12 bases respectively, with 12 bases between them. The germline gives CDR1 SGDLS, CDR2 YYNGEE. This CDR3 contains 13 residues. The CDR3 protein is CASSVGMRGQLFF. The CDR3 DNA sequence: TGTGCCAGCAGCGTAGGAATGCGGGGACAACTGTTTTTT.

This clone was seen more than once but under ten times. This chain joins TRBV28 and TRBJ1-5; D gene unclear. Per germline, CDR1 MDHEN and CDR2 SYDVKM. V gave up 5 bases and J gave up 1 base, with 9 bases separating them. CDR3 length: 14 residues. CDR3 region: CASSQAWSNQPQHF. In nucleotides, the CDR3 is TGTGCCAGCAGTCAGGCGTGGAGCAATCAGCCCCAGCATTTT. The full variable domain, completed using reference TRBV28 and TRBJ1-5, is DVKVTQSSRYLVKRTGEKVFLECVQDMDHENMFWYRQDPGLGLRLIYFSYDVKMKEKGDIPEGYSVSREKKERFSLILESASTNQTSMYLCASSQAWSNQPQHFGDGTRLSIL.

CDR3 region: CASSFRVNNEQFF. CDR3 sequence (DNA): TGTGCCAGCAGCTTCCGGGTCAACAATGAGCAGTTCTTC. The chain combines TRBV28 with TRBJ2-1, with no clear D. V was cut by 6 bases and J by 5 bases, with 11 bases left in between. The CDR3 contains 13 residues. Per the germline V gene, CDR1 is MDHEN and CDR2 is SYDVKM.

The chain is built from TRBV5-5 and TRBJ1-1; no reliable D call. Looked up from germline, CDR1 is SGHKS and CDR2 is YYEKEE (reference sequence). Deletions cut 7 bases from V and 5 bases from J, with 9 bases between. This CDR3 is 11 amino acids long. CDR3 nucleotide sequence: TGTGCCAGCGAAGCGGCTACTGAAGCTTTCTTT. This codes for CASEAATEAFF.